The 9 T cell receptor beta chains presented below share a single source sample, sequenced in a study of blood T cell repertoires in COVID-19. Generated by immunoSEQ multiplex PCR, the TCRdb table keeps only in-frame clones and is missing some. The profile covers over 150,000 clones, with roughly 84% appearing a single time and over 10% taken by the ten largest. Sequenced material: peripheral blood. These receptors originate from a woman aged 55-70 years with COVID-19, enrolled during active disease.

A note on this clone: The same CDR3 also results from other DNA sequences found in this sample. DNA for the CDR3: TGCGCCAGCAGCGTGGGACAGGGGTCACAGCCCCAGCATTTT. Translated, it gives CASSVGQGSQPQHF. The chain couples TRBV5-1 to TRBJ1-5, with 10 bases fitting TRBD1. J was trimmed by 7 bases and V by 4 bases; bases with no gene match: 5. This CDR3 has 14 amino acids. Germline CDR1 is SGHRS and CDR2 is YFSETQ.

The chain uses TRBV5-1 and TRBJ2-2; 13 bases line up with TRBD2. The CDR3 has 17 residues. The V gene end was trimmed by 0 bases and the J gene end by 7 bases; junction bases not matched to a gene: 6. Germline V gene lookup returns CDR1 SGHRS and CDR2 YFSETQ. CDR3 protein: CASSLDGTSGAGGELFF. The CDR3 nucleotides are TGCGCCAGCAGCTTGGACGGGACTAGCGGGGCCGGCGGGGAGCTGTTTTTT.

The V and J genes are TRBV29-1 and TRBJ1-1; TRBD1 might be the D (6 bases). The germline V gene has CDR1 SQVTM and CDR2 ANQGSEA. The CDR3 covers 14 residues. Between the trimmed V and J ends, which lost 7 bases and 1 base, there was a span of 16 bases. For the CDR3, the DNA is TGCAGCGCAACCCGCCAGGGGAAGAACACTGAAGCTTTCTTT. Amino acids: CSATRQGKNTEAFF.

V and J are TRBV5-6 and TRBJ2-4; the D is unclear. In germline, CDR1 is SGHDT, CDR2 YYEEEE. V lost 4 bases and J 0 bases, leaving 14 bases between the germline ends. The CDR3 length is 16 residues. CDR3 residues: CASSPRRLLAKNIQYF. The CDR3 nucleotides are TGTGCCAGCAGCCCTCGTAGACTTCTAGCCAAAAACATTCAGTACTTC.

The rearrangement links TRBV6-5 to TRBJ1-1; TRBD1 might be the D (6 bases). Trimming removed 6 bases at V and 0 bases at J, with 8 bases between. Germline CDR1 reads MNHEY; CDR2 reads SVGAGI. The CDR3 runs 13 residues. The CDR3 is CASSRGMNTEAFF. DNA for the CDR3: TGTGCCAGCAGCAGGGGAATGAACACTGAAGCTTTCTTT.

The genes are TRBV2 and TRBJ2-1; D not certain. Trimming left V 5 bases short and J 4 bases short, with 15 bases between. The CDR3 consists of 15 residues. The germline V gene has CDR1 SNHLY and CDR2 FYNNEI. The CDR3 DNA reads TGTGCCAGCAGTCGTACCGCGGTCGGTTACAATGAGCAGTTCTTC. Amino acids: CASSRTAVGYNEQFF.

The rearrangement uses TRBV7-6 and TRBJ1-3; tentative D call: TRBD1 (6 bases). The V end was cut by 4 bases, the J end by 0 bases, with 10 bases between. In germline, CDR1 is SGHVS, CDR2 FNYEAQ. This CDR3 comprises 15 residues. The CDR3 coding sequence is TGTGCCAGCAGCTCCGGGACAACCTCTGGAAACACCATATATTTT. Encoded protein: CASSSGTTSGNTIYF. Supplemented by reference TRBV7-6 and TRBJ1-3, the full variable domain reads GAGVSQSPRYKVTKRGQDVALRCDPISGHVSLYWYRQALGQGPEFLTYFNYEAQQDKSGLPNDRFSAERPEGSISTLTIQRTEQRDSAMYRCASSSGTTSGNTIYFGEGSWLTVV.

The chain couples TRBV3-1 (or the pseudogene TRBV3-2) to TRBJ1-1, with unresolved D. The V and J ends lost 4 bases and 1 base respectively, with 13 bases between them. Germline lookup yields CDR1 LGHDT and CDR2 YNNKEL (reference sequence). CDR3 length: 15 amino acids. This chain's CDR3 is CASSLRTRENTEAFF. As DNA, the CDR3 is TGTGCCAGCAGCCTCCGAACTAGGGAGAACACTGAAGCTTTCTTT.

This clone was counted only a few times. The chain recombines TRBV6-5 with TRBJ1-6; no reliable D call. Trimming shortened V by 10 bases and J by 3 bases, and 16 bases separated the two germline ends. From germline, CDR1 is MNHEY and CDR2 SVGAGI. The CDR3 has 15 residues. DNA for the CDR3: TGTGCCACTCAATTGAGGTCTAGCTATAATTCACCCCTCCACTTT. Amino acids: CATQLRSSYNSPLHF.